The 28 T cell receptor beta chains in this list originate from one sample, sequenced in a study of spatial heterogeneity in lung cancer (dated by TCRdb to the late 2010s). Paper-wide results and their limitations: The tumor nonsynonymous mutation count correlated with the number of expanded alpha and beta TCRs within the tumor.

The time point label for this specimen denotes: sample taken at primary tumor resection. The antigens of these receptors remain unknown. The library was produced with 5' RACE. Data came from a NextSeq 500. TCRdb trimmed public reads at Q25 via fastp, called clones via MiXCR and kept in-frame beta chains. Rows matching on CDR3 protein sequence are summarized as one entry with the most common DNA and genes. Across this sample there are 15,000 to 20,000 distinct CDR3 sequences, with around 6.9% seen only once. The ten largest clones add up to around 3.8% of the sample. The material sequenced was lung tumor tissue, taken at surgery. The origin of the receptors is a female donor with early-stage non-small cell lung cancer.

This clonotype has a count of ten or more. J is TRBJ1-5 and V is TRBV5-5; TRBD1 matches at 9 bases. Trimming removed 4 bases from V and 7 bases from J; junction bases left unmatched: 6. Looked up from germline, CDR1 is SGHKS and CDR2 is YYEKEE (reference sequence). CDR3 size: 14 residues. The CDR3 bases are TGTGCCAGCAGCCCAGGGACAGGGACACAGCCCCAGCATTTT. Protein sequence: CASSPGTGTQPQHF.

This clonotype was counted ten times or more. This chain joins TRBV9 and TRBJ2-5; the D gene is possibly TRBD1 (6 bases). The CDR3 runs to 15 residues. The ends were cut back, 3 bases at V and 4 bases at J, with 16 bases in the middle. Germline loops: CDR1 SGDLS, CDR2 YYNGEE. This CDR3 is CASSASPDRGETQYF. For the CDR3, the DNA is TGTGCCAGCAGCGCCTCTCCGGACAGAGGAGAGACCCAGTACTTC.

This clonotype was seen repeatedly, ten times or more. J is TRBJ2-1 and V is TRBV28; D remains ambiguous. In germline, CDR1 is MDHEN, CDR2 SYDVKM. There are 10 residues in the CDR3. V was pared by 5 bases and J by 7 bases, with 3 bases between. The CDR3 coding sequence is TGTGCCAGCAGTAAGAATGAGCAGTTCTTC. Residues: CASSKNEQFF.

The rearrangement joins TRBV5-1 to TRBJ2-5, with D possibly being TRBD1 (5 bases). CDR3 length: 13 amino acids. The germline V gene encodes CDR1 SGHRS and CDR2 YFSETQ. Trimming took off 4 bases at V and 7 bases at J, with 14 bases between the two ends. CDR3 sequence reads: CASSLESRGTQYF. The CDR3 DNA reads TGCGCCAGCAGCCTGGAGTCTAGGGGGACCCAGTACTTC.

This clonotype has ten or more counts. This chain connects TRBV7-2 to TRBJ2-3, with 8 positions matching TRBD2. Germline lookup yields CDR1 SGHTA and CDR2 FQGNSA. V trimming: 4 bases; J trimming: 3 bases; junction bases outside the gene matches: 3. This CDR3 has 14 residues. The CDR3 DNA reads TGTGCCAGCAGCTCCGGACTAGCAACAGATACGCAGTATTTT. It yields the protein CASSSGLATDTQYF.

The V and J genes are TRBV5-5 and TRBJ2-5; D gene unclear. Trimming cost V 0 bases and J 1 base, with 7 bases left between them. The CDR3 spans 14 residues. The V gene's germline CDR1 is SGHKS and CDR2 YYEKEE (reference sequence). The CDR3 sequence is CASSLGGTQETQYF. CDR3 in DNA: TGTGCCAGCAGCTTGGGGGGTACCCAAGAGACCCAGTACTTC.

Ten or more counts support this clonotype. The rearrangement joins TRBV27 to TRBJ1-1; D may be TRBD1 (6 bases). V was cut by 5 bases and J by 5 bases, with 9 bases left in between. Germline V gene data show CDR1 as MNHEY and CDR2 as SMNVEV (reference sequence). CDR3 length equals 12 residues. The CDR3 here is CASSLTGTEAFF. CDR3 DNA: TGTGCCAGCAGTCTAACAGGGACTGAAGCTTTCTTT.

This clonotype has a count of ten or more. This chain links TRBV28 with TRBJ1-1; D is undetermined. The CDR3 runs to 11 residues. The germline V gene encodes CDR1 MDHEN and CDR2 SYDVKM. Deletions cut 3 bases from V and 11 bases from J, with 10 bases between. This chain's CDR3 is CASSFTGIAFF. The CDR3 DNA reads TGTGCCAGCAGTTTCACGGGCATTGCTTTCTTT.

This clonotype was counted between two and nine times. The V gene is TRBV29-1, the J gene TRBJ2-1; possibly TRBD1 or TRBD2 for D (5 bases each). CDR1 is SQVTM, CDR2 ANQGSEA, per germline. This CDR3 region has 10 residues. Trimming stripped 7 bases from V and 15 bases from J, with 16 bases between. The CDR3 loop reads CSGRGTGTFF. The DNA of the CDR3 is TGCAGCGGAAGAGGGACCGGGACGTTCTTC.

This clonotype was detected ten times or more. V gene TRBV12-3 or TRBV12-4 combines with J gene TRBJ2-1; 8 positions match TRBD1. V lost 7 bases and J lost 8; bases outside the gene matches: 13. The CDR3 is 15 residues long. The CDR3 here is CASIHRDRRTDEQFF. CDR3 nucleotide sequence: TGTGCCAGCATACATCGGGACAGGCGTACAGATGAGCAGTTCTTC.

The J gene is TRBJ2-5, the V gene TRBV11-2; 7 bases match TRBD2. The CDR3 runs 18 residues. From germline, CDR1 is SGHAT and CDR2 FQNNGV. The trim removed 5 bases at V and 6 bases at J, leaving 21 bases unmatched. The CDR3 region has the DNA TGTGCCAGCAGCCCCCAGTTTCCCGGGGCTAGCGGCGACCAGACCCAGTACTTC. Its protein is CASSPQFPGASGDQTQYF.

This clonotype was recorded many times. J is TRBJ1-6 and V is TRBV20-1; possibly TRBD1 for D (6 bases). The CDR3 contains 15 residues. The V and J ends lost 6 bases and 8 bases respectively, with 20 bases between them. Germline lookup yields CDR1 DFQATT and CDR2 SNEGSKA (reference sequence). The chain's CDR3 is CSARNIRGMDSPLHF. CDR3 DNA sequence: TGCAGTGCACGCAACATAAGGGGGATGGATTCACCCCTCCACTTT.

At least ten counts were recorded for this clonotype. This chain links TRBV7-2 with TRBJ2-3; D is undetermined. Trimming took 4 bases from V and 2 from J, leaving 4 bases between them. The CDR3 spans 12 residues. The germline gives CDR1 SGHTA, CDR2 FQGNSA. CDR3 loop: CASSWDTDTQYF. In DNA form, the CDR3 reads TGTGCCAGCAGCTGGGACACAGATACGCAGTATTTT.

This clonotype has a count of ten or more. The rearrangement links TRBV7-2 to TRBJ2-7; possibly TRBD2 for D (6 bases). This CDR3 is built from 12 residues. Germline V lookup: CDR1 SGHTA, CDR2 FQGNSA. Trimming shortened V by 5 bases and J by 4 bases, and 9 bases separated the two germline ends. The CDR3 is CASSPSGYEQYF. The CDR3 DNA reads TGTGCCAGCAGCCCCAGCGGGTACGAGCAGTACTTC. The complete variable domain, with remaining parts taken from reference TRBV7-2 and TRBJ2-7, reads GAGVSQSPSNKVTEKGKDVELRCDPISGHTALYWYRQSLGQGLEFLIYFQGNSAPDKSGLPSDRFSAERTGGSVSTLTIQRTQQEDSAVYLCASSPSGYEQYFGPGTRLTVT.

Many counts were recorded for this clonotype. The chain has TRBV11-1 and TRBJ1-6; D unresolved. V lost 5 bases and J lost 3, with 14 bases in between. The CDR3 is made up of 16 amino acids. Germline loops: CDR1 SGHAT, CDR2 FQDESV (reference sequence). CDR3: CASSPNWNHYNSPLHF. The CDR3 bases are TGTGCCAGCAGCCCCAACTGGAACCACTATAATTCACCCCTCCACTTT. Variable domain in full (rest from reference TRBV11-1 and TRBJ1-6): EAEVAQSPRYKITEKSQAVAFWCDPISGHATLYWYRQILGQGPELLVQFQDESVVDDSQLPKDRFSAERLKGVDSTLKIQPAELGDSAMYLCASSPNWNHYNSPLHFGNGTRLTVT.

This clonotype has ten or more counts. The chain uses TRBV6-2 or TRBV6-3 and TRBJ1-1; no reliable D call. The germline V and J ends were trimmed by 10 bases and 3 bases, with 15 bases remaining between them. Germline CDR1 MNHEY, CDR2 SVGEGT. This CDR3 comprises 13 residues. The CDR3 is CATHLYGDTEAFF. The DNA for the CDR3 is TGTGCCACCCACCTCTACGGGGACACTGAAGCTTTCTTT.

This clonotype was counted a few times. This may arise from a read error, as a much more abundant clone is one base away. The CDR3 DNA follows: TGTGCCAGCAGTCCGACAGGCTATAATTCACCCCTCCACTTT. Its translation is CASSPTGYNSPLHF. The V call is TRBV6-1, the J call TRBJ1-6, with D possibly matching TRBD1 (6 bases). The ends were cut back, 5 bases at V and 3 bases at J, with 8 bases in the middle. The germline V gene encodes CDR1 MNHNS and CDR2 SASEGT. The CDR3 has 14 amino acids.

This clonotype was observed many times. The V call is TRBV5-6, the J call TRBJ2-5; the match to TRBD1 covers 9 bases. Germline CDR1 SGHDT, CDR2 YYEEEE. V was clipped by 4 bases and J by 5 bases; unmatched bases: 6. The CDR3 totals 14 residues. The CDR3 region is CASSRTGGAETQYF. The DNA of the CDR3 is TGTGCCAGCAGCAGAACAGGGGGCGCTGAGACCCAGTACTTC.

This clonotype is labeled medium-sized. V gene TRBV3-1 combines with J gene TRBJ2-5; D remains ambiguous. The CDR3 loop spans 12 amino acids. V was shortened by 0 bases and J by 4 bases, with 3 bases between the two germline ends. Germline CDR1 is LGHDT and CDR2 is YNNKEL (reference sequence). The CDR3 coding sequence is TGTGCCAGCAGCCAAGATATAGAGACCCAGTACTTC. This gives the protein CASSQDIETQYF.

The CDR3 DNA follows: TGTGCCAGCAGCAGGACGCGCCCGAACACCGGGGAGCTGTTTTTT. It codes for CASSRTRPNTGELFF. The rearrangement joins TRBV7-2 to TRBJ2-2, with D uncertain. Germline CDR1 and CDR2: SGHTA and FQGNSA. The CDR3 spans 15 residues. Between the trimmed V and J ends, which lost 5 bases and 0 bases, there was a span of 10 bases.

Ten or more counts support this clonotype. The DNA for the CDR3 is TGTGCCAGCAGCCTAGGTCTTGCGGGTCAGCCCCAGCATTTT. Its translation: CASSLGLAGQPQHF. This sequence joins TRBV4-2 and TRBJ1-5; D gene uncertain. Germline values: CDR1 LGHNA, CDR2 YNFKEQ. The CDR3 is 14 residues long. Trimming took off 4 bases at V and 6 bases at J, with 13 bases between the two ends.

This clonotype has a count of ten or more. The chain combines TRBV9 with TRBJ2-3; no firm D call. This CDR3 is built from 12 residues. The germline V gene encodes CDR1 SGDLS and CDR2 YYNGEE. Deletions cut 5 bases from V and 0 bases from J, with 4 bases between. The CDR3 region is CASRGSTDTQYF. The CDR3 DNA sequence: TGTGCCAGCAGAGGGAGCACAGATACGCAGTATTTT.

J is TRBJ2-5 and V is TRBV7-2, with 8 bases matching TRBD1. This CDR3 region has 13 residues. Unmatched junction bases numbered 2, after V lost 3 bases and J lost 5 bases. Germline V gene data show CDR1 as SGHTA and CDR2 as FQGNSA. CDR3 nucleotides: TGTGCCAGCAGCTTCAACAGGGGGGAGACCCAGTACTTC. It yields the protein CASSFNRGETQYF.

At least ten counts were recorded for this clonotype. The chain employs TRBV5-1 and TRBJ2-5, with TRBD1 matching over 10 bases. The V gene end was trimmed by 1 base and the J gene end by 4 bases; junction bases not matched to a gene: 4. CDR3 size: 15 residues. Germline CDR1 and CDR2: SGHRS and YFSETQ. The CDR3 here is CASSLLTGGGETQYF. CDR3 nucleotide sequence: TGCGCCAGCAGCTTGCTGACAGGGGGCGGAGAGACCCAGTACTTC.

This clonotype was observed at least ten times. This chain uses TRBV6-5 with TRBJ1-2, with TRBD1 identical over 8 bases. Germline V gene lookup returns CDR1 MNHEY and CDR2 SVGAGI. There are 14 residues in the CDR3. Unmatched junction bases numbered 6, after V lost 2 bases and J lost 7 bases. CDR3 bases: TGTGCCAGCAGTTACGGGAACGACAGGGGTGGCTACACCTTC. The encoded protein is CASSYGNDRGGYTF.

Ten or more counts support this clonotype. The CDR3 sequence is CSASPGGTEAFF. In DNA, the CDR3 is TGCAGTGCTTCCCCGGGCGGCACTGAAGCTTTCTTT. This chain connects TRBV20-1 to TRBJ1-1; no definite D call. Germline CDR1 is DFQATT and CDR2 is SNEGSKA (reference sequence). The CDR3 is 12 residues long. Trimming took off 5 bases at V and 4 bases at J, with 11 bases between the two ends.

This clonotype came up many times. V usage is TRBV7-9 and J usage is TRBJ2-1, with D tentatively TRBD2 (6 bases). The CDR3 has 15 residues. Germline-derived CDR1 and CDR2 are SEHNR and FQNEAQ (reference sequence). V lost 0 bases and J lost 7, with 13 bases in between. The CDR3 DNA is TGTGCCAGCAGCTTAGCTAGCGGTTTCCGGAATGAGCAGTTCTTC. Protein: CASSLASGFRNEQFF.

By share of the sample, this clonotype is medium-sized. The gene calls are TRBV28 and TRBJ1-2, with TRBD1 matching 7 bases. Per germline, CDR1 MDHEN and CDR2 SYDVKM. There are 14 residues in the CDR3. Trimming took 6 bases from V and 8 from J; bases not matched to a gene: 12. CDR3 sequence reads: CASSSSLTGVGYTF. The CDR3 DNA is TGTGCCAGCAGCTCAAGTCTTACAGGGGTCGGCTACACCTTC.